The 32 T cell receptor beta chains in this list originate from one sample, sequenced in a study of siplizumab effects on memory and regulatory T cells. The protocol was immunoSEQ multiplex PCR, while the TCRdb copy is restricted to in-frame clones and leaves out a portion. The sample comprises about 100,000 clones, roughly 94% of which are singletons, and roughly 0.62% rests with the top ten. Sequenced material: Tregs sorted from blood. These receptors originate from a human donor in good health.

The chain recombines TRBV7-9 with TRBJ2-3; D is unclear. V gave up 5 bases and J gave up 0 bases, with 6 bases separating them. Germline assignment: CDR1 SEHNR and CDR2 FQNEAQ (reference sequence). CDR3 length: 13 amino acids. The CDR3 nucleotides read TGTGCCAGCAGCCCGAAAAGCACAGATACGCAGTATTTT. This sequence encodes CASSPKSTDTQYF. Full variable domain (remainder filled in from reference TRBV7-9 and TRBJ2-3): DTGVSQNPRHKITKRGQNVTFRCDPISEHNRLYWYRQTLGQGPEFLTYFQNEAQLEKSRLLSDRFSAERPKGSFSTLEIQRTEQGDSAMYLCASSPKSTDTQYFGPGTRLTVL.

This clone was observed a single time. This rearrangement joins TRBV5-5 to TRBJ2-1; 7 nucleotides agree with TRBD2. CDR1 and CDR2 from the germline V gene are SGHKS and YYEKEE (reference sequence). CDR3 length equals 15 residues. Trimming cost V 2 bases and J 4 bases; bases outside gene matches: 6. The CDR3 protein is CASSLAGEGYNEQFF. In nucleotides, the CDR3 is TGTGCCAGCAGCTTAGCCGGGGAGGGGTACAATGAGCAGTTCTTC.

The CDR3 nucleotides read TGCGCCAGCAGCTCCGGGACAGGGGTGAACACTGAAGCTTTCTTT. Its protein product is CASSSGTGVNTEAFF. The chain recombines TRBV5-1 with TRBJ1-1; 10 bases map to TRBD1. Germline lookup yields CDR1 SGHRS and CDR2 YFSETQ. The CDR3 totals 15 residues. V shed 3 bases, J shed 0 bases, and the junction held 2 bases outside the gene matches.

The chain uses TRBV18 and TRBJ2-5; D unresolved. The V end lost 4 bases, the J end lost 5 bases, and 11 bases lay between the germline ends. This CDR3 contains 13 residues. Germline CDR1 and CDR2: KGHSH and LQKENI. The chain's CDR3 is CASSRTQAETQYF. In DNA, the CDR3 is TGTGCCAGCTCACGGACCCAGGCGGAGACCCAGTACTTC.

V usage is TRBV20-1 and J usage is TRBJ2-7, with D possibly TRBD2 on 5 matching bases. The CDR3 is made up of 11 amino acids. V was shortened by 7 bases and J by 1 base, with 8 bases between the two germline ends. Germline CDR1 is DFQATT and CDR2 is SNEGSKA (reference sequence). Here the CDR3 DNA reads TGCAGTGGTACGGGGTCCTACGAGCAGTACTTC. Residues: CSGTGSYEQYF.

The chain combines TRBV7-3 with TRBJ2-1; 9 bases fit TRBD2. The CDR3 length is 15 residues. Germline assignment: CDR1 SGHTA and CDR2 FQGTGA. V gave up 1 base and J gave up 8 bases; unmatched junction bases: 6. CDR3 loop: CASSLNSGRFYEQFF. The CDR3 DNA reads as TGTGCCAGCAGCTTAAATAGCGGGAGATTCTATGAGCAGTTCTTC.

This clone was counted once. The chain's CDR3 is CASSLGTSGRGETQYF. CDR3 in DNA: TGCGCCAGCAGCCTAGGGACTAGCGGGAGAGGGGAGACCCAGTACTTC. V usage is TRBV5-1 and J usage is TRBJ2-5; 14 nucleotides agree with TRBD2. The CDR3 sequence is 16 residues long. Germline V gene sequence: CDR1 SGHRS, CDR2 YFSETQ. V shed 4 bases, J shed 5 bases, and the junction held 7 bases outside the gene matches.

This chain links TRBV5-6 with TRBJ2-2, with 8 bases fitting TRBD1. The CDR3 covers 15 residues. The germline V gene encodes CDR1 SGHDT and CDR2 YYEEEE. J lost 4 bases, V lost 2 bases, and 4 bases had no gene match. Here the CDR3 DNA reads TGTGCCAGCAGCTTCCCGGACAGGGCCACCGGGGAGCTGTTTTTT. This codes for CASSFPDRATGELFF. Supplemented by reference TRBV5-6 and TRBJ2-2, the full variable domain reads DAGVTQSPTHLIKTRGQQVTLRCSPKSGHDTVSWYQQALGQGPQFIFQYYEEEERQRGNFPDRFSGHQFPNYSSELNVNALLLGDSALYLCASSFPDRATGELFFGEGSRLTVL.

The table lists this clone with a count of one. The V gene is TRBV7-9, the J gene TRBJ1-1; D is unresolved. Germline V lookup: CDR1 SEHNR, CDR2 FQNEAQ (reference sequence). This CDR3 comprises 15 residues. With 7 bases removed from V and 2 bases from J, the gap between germline ends came to 17 bases. The CDR3 sequence: CASTPPPLTNTEAFF. The CDR3 nucleotides are TGTGCCAGCACCCCTCCCCCACTGACTAACACTGAAGCTTTCTTT.

The chain has TRBV15 and TRBJ1-5; 10 bases map to TRBD1. With V trimmed by 3 bases and J by 4 bases, 12 bases remained unmatched. The CDR3 covers 18 residues. Germline CDR1 LNHNV, CDR2 YYDKDF (reference sequence). The CDR3 DNA sequence: TGTGCCACCAGCAGGGACAGGGGGATGATTAAGTGGAATCAGCCCCAGCATTTT. It translates to CATSRDRGMIKWNQPQHF.

This clone has more than one count but fewer than ten. The chain employs TRBV28 and TRBJ1-2, with D hard to call. The CDR3 contains 11 residues. Looked up from germline, CDR1 is MDHEN and CDR2 is SYDVKM. V was shortened by 7 bases and J by 8 bases, with 11 bases between the two germline ends. DNA for the CDR3: TGTGCCAGCATTAGCATTGTCGGCTACACCTTC. Amino acid sequence: CASISIVGYTF.

The chain has TRBV18 and TRBJ1-2; D uncertain. Germline lookup yields CDR1 KGHSH and CDR2 LQKENI. This CDR3 comprises 14 residues. V dropped 4 bases and J dropped 3 bases, with 12 bases sitting between them. DNA for the CDR3: TGTGCCAGCTCACTCAAGAACCTCTACTATGGCTACACCTTC. The encoded protein is CASSLKNLYYGYTF.

The chain recombines TRBV15 with TRBJ2-7, with TRBD1 matching over 10 bases. Germline V CDR1 and CDR2: LNHNV, YYDKDF (reference sequence). The CDR3 is made up of 13 amino acids. Unmatched junction bases numbered 4, after V lost 5 bases and J lost 6 bases. CDR3 amino acids: CATSLTGGTEQYF. The CDR3 coding sequence is TGTGCCACCAGCTTGACAGGGGGCACCGAGCAGTACTTC.

The chain recombines TRBV10-1 with TRBJ2-1; 10 nucleotides match TRBD2. J was trimmed by 5 bases and V by 9 bases; bases with no gene match: 7. Germline assignment: CDR1 WNHNN and CDR2 SYGVQD (reference sequence). The CDR3 covers 14 residues. CDR3 DNA sequence: TGCGCCAGGAATACTAGCGGGGCGAACAATGAGCAGTTCTTC. Its translation is CARNTSGANNEQFF.

This clone has a single count. This rearrangement joins TRBV25-1 to TRBJ1-6, with no clear D. The CDR3 runs to 13 residues. Germline V gene lookup returns CDR1 MGHDK and CDR2 SYGVNS. The V and J ends lost 3 bases and 10 bases respectively, with 10 bases between them. CDR3 bases: TGTGCCAGCAGTGAGGGTACGGCGTCACCCCTCCACTTT. Encoded protein: CASSEGTASPLHF.

The genes are TRBV7-6 and TRBJ2-1, with D perhaps matching TRBD1 (6 bases). The CDR3 totals 16 residues. Trimming stripped 3 bases from V and 5 bases from J, with 17 bases between. Germline lookup yields CDR1 SGHVS and CDR2 FNYEAQ. The CDR3, as DNA: TGTGCCAGCAGCTTGGTTCTGGGGGCAGATCACAATGAGCAGTTCTTC. It yields the protein CASSLVLGADHNEQFF.

This chain joins TRBV7-8 and TRBJ2-7; D uncertain. The ends were cut back, 4 bases at V and 0 bases at J, with 7 bases in the middle. Per germline, CDR1 SGHVS and CDR2 FQNEAQ. This CDR3 comprises 13 residues. The CDR3 spells CASSYGSSYEQYF. CDR3 nucleotides: TGTGCCAGCAGCTACGGTAGCTCCTACGAGCAGTACTTC.

The chain links TRBV5-1 to TRBJ2-2; a possible D gene is TRBD1 (5 bases). The CDR3 runs to 15 residues. The germline V gene encodes CDR1 SGHRS and CDR2 YFSETQ. Trimming pared 3 bases from V and 8 bases from J, leaving 17 bases between. Written as DNA, the CDR3 is TGCGCCAGCAGCTCCTCCGCCTCGCCAGGGGGGGAGCTGTTTTTT. It codes for CASSSSASPGGELFF.

This clone was detected a few times. This sequence joins TRBV7-2 and TRBJ1-1; D gene unclear. Per the germline V gene, CDR1 is SGHTA and CDR2 is FQGNSA. This CDR3 is 14 amino acids long. Trimming took off 5 bases at V and 1 base at J, with 11 bases between the two ends. The CDR3 reads CASSPPRANTEAFF. The CDR3 DNA is TGTGCCAGCAGCCCCCCACGGGCGAACACTGAAGCTTTCTTT.

The chain joins TRBV30 to TRBJ2-7; no definite D call. This CDR3 has 13 amino acids. The germline CDR1 and CDR2 sequences are GTSNPN and SVGIG (reference sequence). Trimming shortened V by 0 bases and J by 2 bases, and 8 bases separated the two germline ends. The CDR3 DNA reads as TGTGCCTGGAGTGTAGTGGCGGCCTACGAGCAGTACTTC. Residues: CAWSVVAAYEQYF.

A single count supports this clone. The CDR3: CASSRIGRSNTEAFF. The DNA of the CDR3 is TGCGCCAGCAGCCGCATTGGGAGGTCGAACACTGAAGCTTTCTTT. The chain joins TRBV5-1 to TRBJ1-1, with no clear D. The germline V gene encodes CDR1 SGHRS and CDR2 YFSETQ. Trimming pared 4 bases from V and 1 base from J, leaving 14 bases between. The CDR3 totals 15 residues.

The J gene is TRBJ1-2, the V gene TRBV7-9, with TRBD1 as a possible D gene (5 bases). The V gene's germline CDR1 is SEHNR and CDR2 FQNEAQ (reference sequence). The V and J ends lost 3 bases and 3 bases respectively, with 11 bases between them. The CDR3 loop spans 14 amino acids. The CDR3 DNA reads TGTGCCAGCAGCTTCTTAGGGGTTGACTATGGCTACACCTTC. Protein sequence: CASSFLGVDYGYTF.

This rearrangement joins TRBV7-9 to TRBJ2-2, with D perhaps matching TRBD2 (5 bases). This CDR3 spans 17 amino acids. Trimming took 1 base from V and 7 from J, leaving 19 bases between them. CDR1 and CDR2 (germline): SEHNR, FQNEAQ (reference sequence). For the CDR3, the DNA is TGTGCCAGCAGCTTAGGAAACCGGGCCCTAGAGGGCGGGGAGCTGTTTTTT. Translating it yields CASSLGNRALEGGELFF.

This chain uses TRBV30 with TRBJ2-7; a possible D gene is TRBD2 (6 bases). This CDR3 is 14 amino acids long. Trimming pared 2 bases from V and 4 bases from J, leaving 15 bases between. Germline values: CDR1 GTSNPN, CDR2 SVGIG (reference sequence). CDR3 DNA sequence: TGTGCCTGGAGTAGTGGCGGGAAAGCTTACGAGCAGTACTTC. Translated, it gives CAWSSGGKAYEQYF.

The count of this clone is one. V is TRBV10-1 and J is TRBJ2-3, with D possibly being TRBD1 (5 bases). This CDR3 is built from 14 residues. V was pared by 3 bases and J by 4 bases, with 11 bases between. Per the germline V gene, CDR1 is WNHNN and CDR2 is SYGVQD (reference sequence). CDR3 nucleotide sequence: TGCGCCAGCAGTGAAACAGGCCTCCCAGATACGCAGTATTTT. It translates to CASSETGLPDTQYF.

This clone was counted once. The chain carries TRBV6-1 and TRBJ2-2; TRBD1 agrees at 8 bases. The CDR3 extends over 15 amino acids. With 6 bases clipped from V and 2 bases from J, the junction kept 5 bases outside the gene matches. Germline values: CDR1 MNHNS, CDR2 SASEGT. Written as DNA, the CDR3 is TGTGCCAGCAGCTCACAGGGGGGAAACACCGGGGAGCTGTTTTTT. Amino acids: CASSSQGGNTGELFF.

This clone turned up a few times. The J gene is TRBJ2-7, the V gene TRBV5-1; 7 bases match TRBD2. Germline assignment: CDR1 SGHRS and CDR2 YFSETQ. The length of the CDR3 is 15 residues. J gave up 3 bases and V 6 bases, and 12 bases lay outside the gene matches. CDR3 coding DNA: TGCGCCAGCACCGTGGCTAGCGGAGCATTCTACGAGCAGTACTTC. Residues: CASTVASGAFYEQYF.

V usage is TRBV21-1 and J usage is TRBJ1-2; TRBD1 reflects the table's D call only, with no check against the DNA. TRBV21-1 is a pseudogene. This CDR3 has 12 residues. CDR3 residues: CASLSRGHGYTF. CDR3 nucleotides: TGTGCCAGCCTTTCCCGGGGACACGGCTACACCTTC.

As DNA, the CDR3 is TGTGCCAGCAGAGGGTGGGGCAAGGAAGAGACCCAGTACTTC. The encoded protein is CASRGWGKEETQYF. The rearrangement uses TRBV27 and TRBJ2-5; tentatively, D is TRBD1 (5 bases). Trimming shortened V by 6 bases and J by 3 bases, and 14 bases separated the two germline ends. CDR3 size: 14 residues. CDR1 and CDR2 (germline): MNHEY, SMNVEV (reference sequence).

This clone has just one count. The rearrangement links TRBV5-1 to TRBJ2-7; D not resolved. CDR1 SGHRS and CDR2 YFSETQ come from the germline V gene. This CDR3 comprises 16 residues. The V end lost 0 bases, the J end lost 4 bases, and 17 bases lay between the germline ends. CDR3 region: CASSLGVRSSGYEQYF. For the CDR3, the DNA is TGCGCCAGCAGCTTGGGTGTGCGATCCAGTGGATACGAGCAGTACTTC.

The rearrangement joins TRBV7-3 to TRBJ2-7, with D possibly TRBD1 on 6 matching bases. From germline, CDR1 is SGHTA and CDR2 FQGTGA. The CDR3 is 13 residues long. V was pared by 5 bases and J by 3 bases, with 11 bases between. In DNA, the CDR3 is TGTGCCAGCAGCCCCCAGGGGTTCTACGAGCAGTACTTC. Translation: CASSPQGFYEQYF.

The gene calls are TRBV5-1 and TRBJ2-6; D gene ambiguous. V was pared by 7 bases and J by 0 bases, with 14 bases between. The germline V gene has CDR1 SGHRS and CDR2 YFSETQ. This CDR3 is 16 amino acids long. The CDR3 spells CASRKHQISGANVLTF. CDR3 DNA sequence: TGCGCCAGCCGTAAGCACCAAATCTCTGGGGCCAACGTCCTGACTTTC. Looking up the rest from reference TRBV5-1 and TRBJ2-6 gives the full variable domain: KAGVTQTPRYLIKTRGQQVTLSCSPISGHRSVSWYQQTPGQGLQFLFEYFSETQRNKGNFPGRFSGRQFSNSRSEMNVSTLELGDSALYLCASRKHQISGANVLTFGAGSRLTVL.